The T cell receptor beta chain under discussion was sequenced for a study of cytomegalovirus exposure and HLA in healthy donors. Study-level points and caveats: TCR beta sequences reportedly predicted most subjects' HLA-A and HLA-B alleles accurately. The study carried out a later analysis of TCR beta sequences. It associated some 15,000 of them with specific HLA alleles at a false discovery rate of 0.05.

CDR1 is LGHNA, CDR2 YNFKEQ, per germline. V was cut by 0 bases and J by 2 bases, with 7 bases left in between. This CDR3 region has 15 residues. Despite likely unrecorded immune exposures, the donors were nominally healthy at the time of sampling. Concerning this clone itself: Its antigen is currently unknown.

The study ran its PCR with 60 Vbeta and 13 Jbeta primers. The table came from immunoSEQ multiplex PCR; TCRdb's copy has only in-frame clones and leaves some out. The sample lists 200,000 to 300,000 clones, 80% to 90% seen once, with about 2% in the top ten. The sequenced material came from PBMCs. V and J are TRBV4-2 and TRBJ2-2; D possibly corresponds to TRBD2 (5 bases). This receptor was taken from a woman in her thirties or forties in good health and CMV-seropositive. The DNA for the CDR3 is TGTGCCAGCAGCCAAGATCGGGGAAACACCGGGGAGCTGTTTTTT. Translation: CASSQDRGNTGELFF.